The 14 T cell receptor beta chains below come from one sample, sequenced in a study of radiotherapy plus CTLA-4 blockade in lung cancer. The assay was immunoSEQ multiplex PCR, and TCRdb's table has in-frame clones only and misses some. The table records roughly 98,000 clones, about four fifths of them present only once. The starting material was peripheral blood, obtained from a patient treated with radiotherapy plus ipilimumab. These receptors originate from a human donor with non-small cell lung cancer that progressed on radiotherapy plus ipilimumab.

The V and J genes are TRBV29-1 and TRBJ2-1; 12 bases agree with TRBD2. The CDR3 consists of 14 residues. Germline CDR1 and CDR2: SQVTM and ANQGSEA. The trim removed 7 bases at V and 10 bases at J, leaving 11 bases unmatched. Here the CDR3 reads CSGESSGGVGEQFF. CDR3 sequence (DNA): TGCAGCGGCGAGTCTAGCGGGGGGGTTGGAGAGCAGTTCTTC.

This rearrangement joins TRBV7-3 to TRBJ2-4; D tentatively fits TRBD1 or TRBD2 (5 bases each). The CDR3 contains 15 residues. Trimming cost V 2 bases and J 6 bases, with 14 bases left between them. Germline CDR1 SGHTA, CDR2 FQGTGA. The CDR3 nucleotides read TGTGCCAGCAGCTTAGGGCCAGGGACCGGAAACATTCAGTACTTC. This translates into CASSLGPGTGNIQYF.

This chain uses TRBV4-2 with TRBJ2-7; 7 nucleotides align to TRBD1. The V gene's germline CDR1 is LGHNA and CDR2 YNFKEQ. Losses at the gene ends were 3 bases for V and 8 bases for J; bases not matched to a gene: 4. The CDR3 runs 12 residues. CDR3 nucleotides: TGTGCCAGCAGCCATGACAGGGCTAAGCAGTACTTC. Residues: CASSHDRAKQYF.

This chain uses TRBV7-9 with TRBJ2-3; weak D call: TRBD1 (6 bases). The CDR3 length is 17 residues. V lost 5 bases and J lost 1, with 19 bases in between. Germline assignment: CDR1 SEHNR and CDR2 FQNEAQ (reference sequence). The CDR3 is CASSLGAGGLRTDTQYF. The CDR3 DNA sequence: TGTGCCAGCAGCCTAGGGGCTGGGGGCCTCCGCACAGATACGCAGTATTTT.

The V and J genes are TRBV18 and TRBJ2-1, with 11 bases identical to TRBD2. This CDR3 contains 15 residues. With V trimmed by 3 bases and J by 4 bases, 2 bases remained unmatched. Per the germline V gene, CDR1 is KGHSH and CDR2 is LQKENI. CDR3 amino acids: CASSPIAGGYNEQFF. CDR3 in DNA: TGTGCCAGCTCACCGATAGCGGGGGGGTACAATGAGCAGTTCTTC. Drawing the rest from reference TRBV18 and TRBJ2-1, the complete variable domain is NAGVMQNPRHLVRRRGQEARLRCSPMKGHSHVYWYRQLPEEGLKFMVYLQKENIIDESGMPKERFSAEFPKEGPSILRIQQVVRGDSAAYFCASSPIAGGYNEQFFGPGTRLTVL.

This chain connects TRBV5-1 to TRBJ2-3; D gene unclear. The V and J ends lost 4 bases and 2 bases respectively, with 11 bases between them. The germline gives CDR1 SGHRS, CDR2 YFSETQ. The CDR3 runs to 14 residues. This chain's CDR3 is CASSGEIYTDTQYF. The CDR3 DNA is TGCGCCAGCAGCGGGGAAATATACACAGATACGCAGTATTTT.

This clone occurred once. V gene TRBV5-6 combines with J gene TRBJ2-1, with 8 bases identical to TRBD2. The CDR3 spans 13 residues. V shed 1 base and J 7 bases; nucleotides not matched to a gene: 1. Germline assignment: CDR1 SGHDT and CDR2 YYEEEE. CDR3 amino acids: CASSLIAGNEQFF. The CDR3 coding sequence is TGTGCCAGCAGCTTGATAGCGGGAAATGAGCAGTTCTTC.

This chain joins TRBV6-6 and TRBJ1-1; D is perhaps TRBD1 (6 bases). With 2 bases removed from V and 4 bases from J, the gap between germline ends came to 11 bases. Germline lookup yields CDR1 MNHNY and CDR2 SVGAGI (reference sequence). This CDR3 is built from 14 residues. This CDR3 is CASSYEGGSTEAFF. The CDR3 nucleotides are TGTGCCAGCAGTTACGAGGGGGGGAGCACTGAAGCTTTCTTT.

This clone was picked up a small number of times. This sequence joins TRBV7-3 and TRBJ2-3, with 10 bases lining up with TRBD2. The CDR3 contains 12 residues. Germline CDR1 reads SGHTA; CDR2 reads FQGTGA. Unmatched junction bases numbered 4, after V lost 5 bases and J lost 11 bases. CDR3 coding DNA: TGTGCCAGCAGCCCGGTAGCGGGGGGGCAGTATTTT. This encodes CASSPVAGGQYF.

V usage is TRBV7-9 and J usage is TRBJ1-2, with D tentatively TRBD1 (6 bases). The CDR3 runs 14 residues. Trimming cost V 4 bases and J 9 bases, with 18 bases left between them. CDR1 is SEHNR and CDR2 is FQNEAQ in the germline V gene (reference sequence). This CDR3 reads CASSSLGEGGSYTF. The CDR3 bases are TGTGCCAGCAGCTCTCTAGGTGAAGGGGGAAGCTACACCTTC.

The gene calls are TRBV27 and TRBJ2-1; 9 bases agree with TRBD2. The germline CDR1 and CDR2 sequences are MNHEY and SMNVEV (reference sequence). Unmatched junction bases numbered 10, after V lost 0 bases and J lost 10 bases. The CDR3 length is 16 residues. The DNA for the CDR3 is TGTGCCAGCAGTTTATCCCCCGGGACTAGCATAGACGAGCAGTTCTTC. It encodes CASSLSPGTSIDEQFF.

This clone was observed a few times. This chain links TRBV7-9 with TRBJ1-6; 7 bases are shared with TRBD1. V lost 5 bases, J lost 4 bases, and 2 bases stayed unmatched. This CDR3 is 14 amino acids long. Germline values: CDR1 SEHNR, CDR2 FQNEAQ (reference sequence). This CDR3 reads CASSMGQYNSPLHF. DNA for the CDR3: TGTGCCAGCAGCATGGGACAGTATAATTCACCCCTCCACTTT.

This chain connects TRBV6-5 to TRBJ1-2, with 7 bases identical to TRBD1. CDR1 MNHEY and CDR2 SVGAGI come from the germline V gene. V dropped 6 bases and J dropped 3; count of bases not matched to a gene: 4. The CDR3 has 13 residues. CDR3 residues: CASSFGTDYGYTF. The CDR3 DNA reads TGTGCCAGCAGCTTCGGGACAGACTATGGCTACACCTTC.

The J gene is TRBJ2-3, the V gene TRBV9, with D maybe TRBD1 (5 bases). CDR3 length: 15 residues. CDR1 SGDLS and CDR2 YYNGEE come from the germline V gene. Trimming took 5 bases from V and 2 from J, leaving 15 bases between them. CDR3: CASRPLGQATDTQYF. The CDR3 DNA reads TGTGCCAGCAGGCCGCTGGGGCAGGCCACAGATACGCAGTATTTT.